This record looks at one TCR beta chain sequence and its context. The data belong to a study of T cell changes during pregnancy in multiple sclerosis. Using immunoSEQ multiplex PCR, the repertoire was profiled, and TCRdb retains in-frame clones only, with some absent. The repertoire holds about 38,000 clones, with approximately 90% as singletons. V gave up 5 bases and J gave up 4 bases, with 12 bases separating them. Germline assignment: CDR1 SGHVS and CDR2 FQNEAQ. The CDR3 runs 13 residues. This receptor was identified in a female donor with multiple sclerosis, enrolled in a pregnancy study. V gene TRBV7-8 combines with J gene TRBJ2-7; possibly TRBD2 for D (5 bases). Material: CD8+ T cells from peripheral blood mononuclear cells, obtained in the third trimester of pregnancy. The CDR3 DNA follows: TGTGCCAGCAGCGAGAGCACTAGATACGAGCAGTACTTC. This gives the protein CASSESTRYEQYF.